The 10 T cell receptor beta chains listed next were all sequenced from one sample in a study of T cells after yellow fever vaccination. TCRdb reanalysed the 5' RACE reads using MiXCR and keeps one entry per CDR3 protein. Here the sample spans 200,000 to 250,000 distinct CDR3 sequences, 3.2% being singletons. The specimen was CD4+ T cells sorted from PBMCs, collected 10 days after the yellow fever booster vaccination. The receptors derive from a man between 18 and 29 years old who received the YFV17D yellow fever vaccine.

This clonotype was seen at least ten times. This chain connects TRBV7-2 to TRBJ2-1; D tentatively reads TRBD1 or TRBD2 (5 bases each). V was cut by 0 bases and J by 10 bases, with 19 bases left in between. CDR1 and CDR2 from the germline V gene are SGHTA and FQGNSA. The CDR3 is 16 residues long. The CDR3 DNA reads as TGTGCCAGCAGCTTAGCGCGGGCAGGGTCCCTCCTCGAGCAGTTCTTC. Translating gives CASSLARAGSLLEQFF.

This clonotype was recorded many times. This sequence joins TRBV12-3 or TRBV12-4 and TRBJ2-5, with 7 positions matching TRBD2. V dropped 5 bases and J dropped 4; count of bases not matched to a gene: 4. This CDR3 has 13 amino acids. The CDR3 is CASSGTSAETQYF. The CDR3 nucleotides read TGTGCCAGCAGTGGCACTAGCGCAGAGACCCAGTACTTC.

This chain connects TRBV6-5 to TRBJ2-7, with 8 bases that match TRBD1. Germline V gene lookup returns CDR1 MNHEY and CDR2 SVGAGI. V lost 7 bases, J lost 6 bases, and 5 bases stayed unmatched. The CDR3 extends over 12 amino acids. CDR3 DNA sequence: TGTGCCAGCACCGTCACAGGGGGCGAGCAGTACTTC. Protein: CASTVTGGEQYF.

V is TRBV25-1 and J is TRBJ2-7; D gene ambiguous. CDR3 length: 13 residues. Germline CDR1 MGHDK, CDR2 SYGVNS. Trimming removed 4 bases at V and 3 bases at J, with 10 bases between. Here the CDR3 DNA reads TGTGCCAGCAGTGTTAGTGTAAACTACGAGCAGTACTTC. Encoded protein: CASSVSVNYEQYF.

The rearrangement joins TRBV6-1 to TRBJ1-2, with unresolved D. Deletions cut 10 bases from V and 6 bases from J, with 18 bases between. In germline, CDR1 is MNHNS, CDR2 SASEGT. This CDR3 has 13 amino acids. CDR3 region: CATRRGQGNGYTF. DNA for the CDR3: TGTGCCACCAGGCGAGGGCAAGGAAATGGCTACACCTTC.

This clonotype was counted between two and nine times. The chain uses TRBV9 and TRBJ1-6, with D possibly TRBD1 on 6 matching bases. The CDR3 spans 14 residues. V was cut by 0 bases and J by 8 bases, with 9 bases left in between. Germline V CDR1 and CDR2: SGDLS, YYNGEE. The CDR3 spells CASSVEQGDSPLHF. The CDR3 nucleotides read TGTGCCAGCAGCGTAGAACAGGGAGATTCACCCCTCCACTTT.

Regarding this clonotype: A read error may account for a junction end that differs from germline. The CDR3 spells CARSAAGARGEAFF. CDR3 DNA: TGTGCCAGGAGTGCTGCGGGGGCGCGGGGTGAAGCTTTCTTT. This rearrangement joins TRBV25-1 to TRBJ1-1; D might be TRBD1 (6 bases). CDR3 length: 14 residues. Germline assignment: CDR1 MGHDK and CDR2 SYGVNS.

This clonotype was seen more than once but under ten times. The chain combines TRBV5-1 with TRBJ2-7, with a possible D match to TRBD1 (5 bases). The CDR3 consists of 14 residues. V shed 5 bases and J shed 3 bases, with 15 bases lying between them. Looked up from germline, CDR1 is SGHRS and CDR2 is YFSETQ. Here the CDR3 DNA reads TGCGCCAGCAGTGAAGCAAGGGGAAACTACGAGCAGTACTTC. The encoded protein is CASSEARGNYEQYF.

This clonotype was observed many times. V is TRBV7-2 and J is TRBJ2-5; possibly TRBD1 for D (6 bases). Germline V gives CDR1 SGHTA, CDR2 FQGNSA. This CDR3 is 13 amino acids long. V lost 6 bases, J lost 0 bases, and 8 bases lay in between. This chain's CDR3 is CASRDSYQETQYF. In nucleotides, the CDR3 is TGTGCCAGCAGGGACAGCTACCAAGAGACCCAGTACTTC.

The V call is TRBV7-2, the J call TRBJ2-5, with 10 nucleotides matching TRBD1. The junction had 1 base not matched to a gene; V was cut back by 3 bases and J by 3 bases. The CDR3 runs 14 residues. Germline-derived CDR1 and CDR2 are SGHTA and FQGNSA. CDR3 residues: CASSFGTGEETQYF. CDR3 sequence (DNA): TGTGCCAGCAGCTTCGGGACAGGGGAAGAGACCCAGTACTTC.